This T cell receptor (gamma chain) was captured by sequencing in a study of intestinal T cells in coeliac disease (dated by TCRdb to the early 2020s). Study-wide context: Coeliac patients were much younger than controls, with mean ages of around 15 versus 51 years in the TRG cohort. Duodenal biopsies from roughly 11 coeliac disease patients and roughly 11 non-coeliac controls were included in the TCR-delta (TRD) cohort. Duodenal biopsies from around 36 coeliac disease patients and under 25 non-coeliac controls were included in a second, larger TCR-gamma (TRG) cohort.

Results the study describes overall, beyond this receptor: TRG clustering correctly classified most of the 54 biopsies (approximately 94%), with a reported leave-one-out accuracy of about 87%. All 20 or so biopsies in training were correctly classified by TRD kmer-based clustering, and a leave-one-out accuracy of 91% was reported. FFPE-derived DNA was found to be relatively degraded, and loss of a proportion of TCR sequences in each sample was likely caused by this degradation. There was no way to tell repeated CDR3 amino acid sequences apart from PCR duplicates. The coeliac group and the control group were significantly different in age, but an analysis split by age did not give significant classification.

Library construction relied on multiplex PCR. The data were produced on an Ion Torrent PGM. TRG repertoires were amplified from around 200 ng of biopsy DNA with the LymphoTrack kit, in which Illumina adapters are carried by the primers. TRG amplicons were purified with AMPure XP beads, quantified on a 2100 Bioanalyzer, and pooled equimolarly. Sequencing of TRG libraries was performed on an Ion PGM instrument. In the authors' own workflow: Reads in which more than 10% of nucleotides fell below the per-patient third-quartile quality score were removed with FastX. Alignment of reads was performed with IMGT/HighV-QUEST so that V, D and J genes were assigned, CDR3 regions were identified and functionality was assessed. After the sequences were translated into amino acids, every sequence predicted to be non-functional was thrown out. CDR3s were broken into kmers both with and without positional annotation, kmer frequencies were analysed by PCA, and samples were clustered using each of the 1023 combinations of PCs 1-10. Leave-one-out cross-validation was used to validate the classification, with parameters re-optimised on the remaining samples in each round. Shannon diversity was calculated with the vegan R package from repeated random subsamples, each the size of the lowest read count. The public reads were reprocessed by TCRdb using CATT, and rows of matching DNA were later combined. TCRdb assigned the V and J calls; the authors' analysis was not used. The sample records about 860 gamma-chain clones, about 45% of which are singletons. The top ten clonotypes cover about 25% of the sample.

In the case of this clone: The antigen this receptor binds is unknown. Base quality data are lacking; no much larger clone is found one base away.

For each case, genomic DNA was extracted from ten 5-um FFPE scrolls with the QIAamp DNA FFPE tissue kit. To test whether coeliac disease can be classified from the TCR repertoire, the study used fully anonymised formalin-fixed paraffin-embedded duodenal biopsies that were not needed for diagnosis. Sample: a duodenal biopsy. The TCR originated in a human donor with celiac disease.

DNA sequence: TGTGCTGCGTGGGATGAGGCACTTGGTTGGTTCAAGATATTT. The encoded protein is CAAWDEALGWFKIF. This sequence uses TRGV10 and TRGJP1. TRGV10 belongs to the ORF category, with a function that is uncertain. Trimming takes 8 bases off V and 7 bases off J; junction bases not matched to a gene: 11. Including cysteine and phenylalanine, the CDR3 has 14 amino acids. CDR3 DNA only is kept here, 42 bases in frame from base 1.